A single sample is the source of the 14 T cell receptor beta chains below, sequenced in a study of response to subunit inactivated influenza vaccine. TCRdb re-called the RT-PCR reads with MiXCR, one entry per CDR3 protein. The repertoire holds around 540,000 distinct CDR3 sequences, with about 11% as singletons. The material was PBMCs from blood, obtained on the day of vaccination. These receptors were obtained from a man in his forties or fifties who received an inactivated influenza vaccine.

The chain is built from TRBV7-6 and TRBJ2-2; D is possibly TRBD1 or TRBD2 (6 bases each). The CDR3 length is 15 residues. Germline V gives CDR1 SGHVS, CDR2 FNYEAQ. V was trimmed by 2 bases and J by 4 bases, leaving 11 bases between them. For the CDR3, the DNA is TGTGCCAGCAGCTTAATGGGGGGCGGCACCGGGGAGCTGTTTTTT. Its protein is CASSLMGGGTGELFF.

In its sample, this clonotype was seen a few times. The rearrangement links TRBV5-1 to TRBJ2-3, with TRBD2 matching over 9 bases. CDR1 and CDR2 from the germline V gene are SGHRS and YFSETQ. Losses at the gene ends were 5 bases for V and 2 bases for J; bases not matched to a gene: 9. This CDR3 region has 16 residues. CDR3 loop: CASRFGSSGVTDTQYF. The DNA of the CDR3 is TGCGCCAGCAGGTTTGGGTCTAGCGGGGTCACAGATACGCAGTATTTT. Full variable domain (remainder filled in from reference TRBV5-1 and TRBJ2-3): KAGVTQTPRYLIKTRGQQVTLSCSPISGHRSVSWYQQTPGQGLQFLFEYFSETQRNKGNFPGRFSGRQFSNSRSEMNVSTLELGDSALYLCASRFGSSGVTDTQYFGPGTRLTVL.

The rearrangement links TRBV6-2 or TRBV6-3 to TRBJ1-5; no firm D call. The germline gives CDR1 MNHEY, CDR2 SVGEGT. The CDR3 length is 13 residues. Trimming shortened V by 4 bases and J by 5 bases, and 9 bases separated the two germline ends. CDR3 region: CASSSPPYQPQHF. CDR3 nucleotides: TGTGCCAGCAGTTCCCCCCCGTATCAGCCCCAGCATTTT.

This clonotype came up a few times. V and J are TRBV29-1 and TRBJ2-7; 8 bases are a match to TRBD1. From germline, CDR1 is SQVTM and CDR2 ANQGSEA. This CDR3 is 13 amino acids long. V dropped 7 bases and J dropped 6; count of bases not matched to a gene: 11. CDR3 bases: TGCAGCGGTCGGAGGAACACAGGGGGCGAGCAGTACTTC. Its protein product is CSGRRNTGGEQYF.

This clonotype was counted only a few times. This chain uses TRBV6-2 or TRBV6-3 with TRBJ1-2; TRBD1 is a possible D gene (5 bases). This CDR3 has 15 residues. CDR1 is MNHEY and CDR2 is SVGEGT in the germline V gene. The V end lost 5 bases, the J end lost 4 bases, and 17 bases lay between the germline ends. The CDR3 reads CASSNPGRDRYGYTF. The CDR3 DNA is TGTGCCAGCAGTAACCCAGGCCGGGACCGCTATGGCTACACCTTC.

This clonotype was counted a few times. The chain uses TRBV29-1 and TRBJ1-1; the D is unclear. Trimming took 3 bases from V and 2 from J, leaving 10 bases between them. Germline CDR1 is SQVTM and CDR2 is ANQGSEA. CDR3 size: 13 residues. CDR3 DNA: TGCAGCGTTGACAGGAGATTAAACACTGAAGCTTTCTTT. Its protein is CSVDRRLNTEAFF.

This clonotype has a handful of counts. The chain is built from TRBV7-9 and TRBJ1-2, with D hard to call. V was clipped by 3 bases and J by 0 bases, with 11 bases between them. The CDR3 spans 15 residues. The V gene's germline CDR1 is SEHNR and CDR2 FQNEAQ (reference sequence). The CDR3 nucleotides are TGTGCCAGCAGCTTCGCGCCGGACGCTAACTATGGCTACACCTTC. Its translation is CASSFAPDANYGYTF. Complete variable domain (other parts from reference TRBV7-9 and TRBJ1-2): DTGVSQNPRHKITKRGQNVTFRCDPISEHNRLYWYRQTLGQGPEFLTYFQNEAQLEKSRLLSDRFSAERPKGSFSTLEIQRTEQGDSAMYLCASSFAPDANYGYTFGSGTRLTVV.

This clonotype was counted only a few times. The genes are TRBV5-1 and TRBJ2-7; TRBD2 matches at 7 bases. The CDR3 is made up of 13 amino acids. With 5 bases clipped from V and 7 bases from J, the junction kept 9 bases outside the gene matches. Germline lookup yields CDR1 SGHRS and CDR2 YFSETQ. In DNA, the CDR3 is TGCGCCAGCAGGGGCGGGAGTCCAAGTGAGCAGTACTTC. Amino acid sequence: CASRGGSPSEQYF.

This clonotype turned up a few times. The V gene is TRBV7-8, the J gene TRBJ1-5; maybe TRBD1 (5 bases). Deletions cut 5 bases from V and 4 bases from J, with 18 bases between. The CDR3 length is 16 residues. CDR1 and CDR2 (germline): SGHVS, FQNEAQ. Written as DNA, the CDR3 is TGTGCCAGCAGCGATACTCGGGCAGGGAGAAATCAGCCCCAGCATTTT. This gives the protein CASSDTRAGRNQPQHF.

This clonotype has just a few counts. V gene TRBV5-1 combines with J gene TRBJ2-3, with D perhaps matching TRBD2 (5 bases). Trimming left V 2 bases short and J 1 base short, with 11 bases between. The CDR3 loop spans 15 amino acids. Germline V lookup: CDR1 SGHRS, CDR2 YFSETQ. CDR3 sequence: CASSLPSWGTDTQYF. CDR3 in DNA: TGCGCCAGCAGCTTACCTAGCTGGGGCACAGATACGCAGTATTTT.

The CDR3 DNA sequence: TGCAGTGCGCAACGGGGAGCGCTACAAGAGACCCAGTACTTC. Encoded protein: CSAQRGALQETQYF. This chain uses TRBV20-1 with TRBJ2-5, with a weak D call TRBD2 (5 bases). The V end was cut by 6 bases, the J end by 2 bases, with 16 bases between. This CDR3 has 14 amino acids. Germline V gene lookup returns CDR1 DFQATT and CDR2 SNEGSKA (reference sequence).

The chain carries TRBV11-2 and TRBJ1-3; D unclear. The germline V and J ends were trimmed by 5 bases and 2 bases, with 13 bases remaining between them. The CDR3 extends over 15 amino acids. The V gene's germline CDR1 is SGHAT and CDR2 FQNNGV. The CDR3 nucleotides are TGTGCCAGCAGCCCGGGATGGGCTACTGGAAACACCATATATTTT. Translating it yields CASSPGWATGNTIYF.

This chain connects TRBV14 to TRBJ2-1; D is possibly TRBD2 (5 bases). Germline-derived CDR1 and CDR2 are SGHDN and FVKESK. The CDR3 loop spans 14 amino acids. The ends were cut back, 0 bases at V and 9 bases at J, with 12 bases in the middle. The CDR3 DNA follows: TGTGCCAGCAGCCAAGACCGACCGAGCGGTGAGCAGTTCTTC. Residues: CASSQDRPSGEQFF.

The genes are TRBV7-6 and TRBJ2-1, with 11 bases identical to TRBD2. Germline-derived CDR1 and CDR2 are SGHVS and FNYEAQ. The CDR3 is made up of 16 amino acids. Trimming took 5 bases from V and 6 from J; bases not matched to a gene: 9. In nucleotides, the CDR3 is TGTGCCAGCAGCCGTACCTTAGCGGGGGGGCCCAATGAGCAGTTCTTC. Translation: CASSRTLAGGPNEQFF.